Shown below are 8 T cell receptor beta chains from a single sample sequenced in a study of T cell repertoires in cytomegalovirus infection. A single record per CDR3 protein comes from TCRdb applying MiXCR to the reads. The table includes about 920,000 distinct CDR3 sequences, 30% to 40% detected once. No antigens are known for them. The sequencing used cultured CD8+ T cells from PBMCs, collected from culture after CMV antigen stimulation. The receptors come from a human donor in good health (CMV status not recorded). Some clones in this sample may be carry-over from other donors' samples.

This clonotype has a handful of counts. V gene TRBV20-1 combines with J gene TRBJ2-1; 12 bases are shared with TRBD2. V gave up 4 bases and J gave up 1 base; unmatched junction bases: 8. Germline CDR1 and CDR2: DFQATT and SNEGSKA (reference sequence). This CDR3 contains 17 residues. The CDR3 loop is CSATRPGLAGSYNEQFF. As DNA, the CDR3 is TGCAGTGCTACCCGCCCGGGACTAGCGGGTTCCTACAATGAGCAGTTCTTC.

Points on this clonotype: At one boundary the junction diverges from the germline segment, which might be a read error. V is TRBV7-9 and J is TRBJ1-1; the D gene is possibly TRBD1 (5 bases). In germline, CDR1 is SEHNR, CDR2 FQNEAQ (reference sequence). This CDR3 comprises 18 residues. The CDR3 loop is CAGSPLRGAFHGNTEAFF. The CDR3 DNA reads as TGTGCCGGCAGCCCCCTCCGTGGGGCGTTCCATGGAAACACTGAAGCTTTCTTT.

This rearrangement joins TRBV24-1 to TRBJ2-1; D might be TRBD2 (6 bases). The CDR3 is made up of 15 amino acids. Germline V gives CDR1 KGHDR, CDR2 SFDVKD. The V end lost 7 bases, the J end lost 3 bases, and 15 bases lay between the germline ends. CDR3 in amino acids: CATSPGVADYNEQFF. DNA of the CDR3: TGTGCCACCAGCCCCGGGGTAGCGGACTACAATGAGCAGTTCTTC.

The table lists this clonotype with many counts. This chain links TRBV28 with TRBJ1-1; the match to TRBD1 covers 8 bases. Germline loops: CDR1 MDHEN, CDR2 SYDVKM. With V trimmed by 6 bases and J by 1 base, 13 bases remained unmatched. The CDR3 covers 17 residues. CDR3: CASSPWDRRAPNTEAFF. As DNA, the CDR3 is TGTGCCAGCAGCCCTTGGGACAGGAGGGCCCCGAACACTGAAGCTTTCTTT.

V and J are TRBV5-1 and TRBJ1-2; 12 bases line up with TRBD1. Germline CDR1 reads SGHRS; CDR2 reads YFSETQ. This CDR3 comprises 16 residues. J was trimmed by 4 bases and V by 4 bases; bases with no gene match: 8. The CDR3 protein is CASSGTGGLLPYGYTF. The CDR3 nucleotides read TGCGCCAGCAGCGGGACAGGGGGCTTGTTGCCCTATGGCTACACCTTC.

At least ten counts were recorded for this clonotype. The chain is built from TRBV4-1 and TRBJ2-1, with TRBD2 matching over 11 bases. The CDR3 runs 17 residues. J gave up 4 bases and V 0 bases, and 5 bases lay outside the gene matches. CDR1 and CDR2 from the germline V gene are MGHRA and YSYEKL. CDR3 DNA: TGCGCCAGCAGCCAAGAGGTTACTAGCGGGGGTTACAATGAGCAGTTCTTC. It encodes CASSQEVTSGGYNEQFF.

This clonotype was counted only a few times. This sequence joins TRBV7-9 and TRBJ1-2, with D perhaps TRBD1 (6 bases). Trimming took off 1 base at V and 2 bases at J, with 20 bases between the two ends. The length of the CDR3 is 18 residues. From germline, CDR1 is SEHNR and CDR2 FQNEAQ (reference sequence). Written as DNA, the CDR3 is TGTGCCAGCAGCTTAGAAGGGGGTCGCAGGTCGTTAAACTATGGCTACACCTTC. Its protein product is CASSLEGGRRSLNYGYTF.

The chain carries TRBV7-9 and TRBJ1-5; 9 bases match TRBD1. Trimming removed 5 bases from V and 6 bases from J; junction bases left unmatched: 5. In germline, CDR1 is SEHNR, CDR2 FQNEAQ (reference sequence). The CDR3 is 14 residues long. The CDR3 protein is CASSLGQGLQPQHF. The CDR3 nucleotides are TGTGCCAGCAGCCTAGGACAGGGGCTTCAGCCCCAGCATTTT.